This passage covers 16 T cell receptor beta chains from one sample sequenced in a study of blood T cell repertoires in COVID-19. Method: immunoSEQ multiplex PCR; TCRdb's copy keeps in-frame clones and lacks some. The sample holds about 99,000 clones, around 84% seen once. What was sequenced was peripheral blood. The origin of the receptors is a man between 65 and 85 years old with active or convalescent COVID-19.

The DNA of the CDR3 is TGTGCCAGCACTATGGGACTAGCGGGCTCCAAAAACATTCAGTACTTC. Translation gives CASTMGLAGSKNIQYF. This chain joins TRBV21-1 and TRBJ2-4; TRBD2, the table's D call, was not compared with the DNA. TRBV21-1 is assigned pseudogene status. The CDR3 has 16 amino acids.

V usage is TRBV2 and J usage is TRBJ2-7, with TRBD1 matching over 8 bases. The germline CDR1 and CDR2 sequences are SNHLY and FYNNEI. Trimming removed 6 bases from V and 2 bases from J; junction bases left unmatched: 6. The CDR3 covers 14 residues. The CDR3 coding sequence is TGTGCCAGCAGAATCTGGACAGGGACCTACGAGCAGTACTTC. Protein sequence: CASRIWTGTYEQYF. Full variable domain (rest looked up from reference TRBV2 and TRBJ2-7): EPEVTQTPSHQVTQMGQEVILRCVPISNHLYFYWYRQILGQKVEFLVSFYNNEISEKSEIFDDQFSVERPDGSNFTLKIRSTKLEDSAMYFCASRIWTGTYEQYFGPGTRLTVT.

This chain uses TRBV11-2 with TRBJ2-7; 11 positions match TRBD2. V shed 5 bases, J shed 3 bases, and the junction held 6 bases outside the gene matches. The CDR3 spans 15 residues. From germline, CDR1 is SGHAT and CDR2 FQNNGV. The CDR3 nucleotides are TGTGCCAGCAGCCGTGGGACTAGCGGACTCTACGAGCAGTACTTC. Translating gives CASSRGTSGLYEQYF.

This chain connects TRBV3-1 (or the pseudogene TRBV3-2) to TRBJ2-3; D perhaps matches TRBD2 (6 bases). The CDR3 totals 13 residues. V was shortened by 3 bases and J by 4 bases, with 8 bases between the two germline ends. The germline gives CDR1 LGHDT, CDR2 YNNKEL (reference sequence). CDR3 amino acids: CASSQGLPDTQYF. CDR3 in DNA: TGTGCCAGCAGCCAGGGACTGCCAGATACGCAGTATTTT.

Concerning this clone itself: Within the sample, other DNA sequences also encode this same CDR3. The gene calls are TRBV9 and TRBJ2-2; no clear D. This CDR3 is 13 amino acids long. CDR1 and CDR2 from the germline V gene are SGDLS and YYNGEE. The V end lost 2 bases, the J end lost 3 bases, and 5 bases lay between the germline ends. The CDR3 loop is CASSVTDTGELFF. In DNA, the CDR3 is TGTGCCAGCAGCGTTACGGACACCGGGGAGCTGTTTTTT.

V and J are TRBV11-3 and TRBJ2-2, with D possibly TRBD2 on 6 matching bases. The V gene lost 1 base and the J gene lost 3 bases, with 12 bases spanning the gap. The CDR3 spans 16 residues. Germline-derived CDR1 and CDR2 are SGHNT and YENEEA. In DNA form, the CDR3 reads TGTGCCAGCAGCTTAGGTGTAGGGGAGGACACCGGGGAGCTGTTTTTT. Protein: CASSLGVGEDTGELFF.

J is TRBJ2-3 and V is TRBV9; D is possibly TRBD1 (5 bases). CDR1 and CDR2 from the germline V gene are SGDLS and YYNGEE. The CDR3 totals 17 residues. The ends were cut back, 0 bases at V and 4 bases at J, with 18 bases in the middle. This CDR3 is CASSVGSTQGVADTQYF. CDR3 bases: TGTGCCAGCAGCGTAGGATCGACCCAAGGGGTAGCAGATACGCAGTATTTT.

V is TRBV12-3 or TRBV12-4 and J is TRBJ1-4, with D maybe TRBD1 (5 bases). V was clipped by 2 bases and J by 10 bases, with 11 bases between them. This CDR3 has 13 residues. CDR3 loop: CASSLRDSPKLFF. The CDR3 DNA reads TGTGCCAGCAGTTTAAGGGACTCCCCAAAACTGTTTTTT.

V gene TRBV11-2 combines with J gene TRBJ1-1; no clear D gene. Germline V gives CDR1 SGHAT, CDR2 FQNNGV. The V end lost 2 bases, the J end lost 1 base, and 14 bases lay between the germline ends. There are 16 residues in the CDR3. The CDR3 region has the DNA TGTGCCAGCAGCTTAATGAGGGAAACTTCGAACACTGAAGCTTTCTTT. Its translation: CASSLMRETSNTEAFF.

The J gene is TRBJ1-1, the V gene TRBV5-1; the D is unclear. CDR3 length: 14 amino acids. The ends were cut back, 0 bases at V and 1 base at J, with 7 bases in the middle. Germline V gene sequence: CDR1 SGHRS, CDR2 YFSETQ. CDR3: CASSLGAENTEAFF. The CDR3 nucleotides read TGCGCCAGCAGCTTGGGGGCAGAGAACACTGAAGCTTTCTTT. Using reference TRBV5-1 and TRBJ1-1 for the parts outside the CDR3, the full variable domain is KAGVTQTPRYLIKTRGQQVTLSCSPISGHRSVSWYQQTPGQGLQFLFEYFSETQRNKGNFPGRFSGRQFSNSRSEMNVSTLELGDSALYLCASSLGAENTEAFFGQGTRLTVV.

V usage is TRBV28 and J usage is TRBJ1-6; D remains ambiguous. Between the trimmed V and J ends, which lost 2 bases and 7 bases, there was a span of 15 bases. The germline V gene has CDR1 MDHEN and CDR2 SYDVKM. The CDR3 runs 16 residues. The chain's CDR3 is CASSLPSGSTNSPLHF. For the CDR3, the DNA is TGTGCCAGCAGTTTACCATCCGGGTCAACCAATTCACCCCTCCACTTT.

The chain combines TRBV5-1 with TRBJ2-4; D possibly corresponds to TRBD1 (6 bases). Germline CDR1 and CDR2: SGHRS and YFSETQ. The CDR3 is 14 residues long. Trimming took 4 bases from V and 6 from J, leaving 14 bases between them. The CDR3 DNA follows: TGCGCCAGCAGCCCCACAGGGAATGGAAACATTCAGTACTTC. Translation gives CASSPTGNGNIQYF.

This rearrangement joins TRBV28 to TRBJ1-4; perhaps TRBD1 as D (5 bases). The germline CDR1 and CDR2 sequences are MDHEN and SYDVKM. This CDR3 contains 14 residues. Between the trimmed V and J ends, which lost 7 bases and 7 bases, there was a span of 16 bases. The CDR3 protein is CASNQGSQGEKLFF. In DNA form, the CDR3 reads TGTGCCAGCAATCAGGGAAGCCAAGGTGAAAAACTGTTTTTT.

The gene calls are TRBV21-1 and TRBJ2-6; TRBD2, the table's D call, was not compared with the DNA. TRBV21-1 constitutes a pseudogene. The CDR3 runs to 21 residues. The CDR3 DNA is TGTGCCAGCAGCAATTTGAGAGAGGCTAGCGGGGGGGCAGGCGGGGCCAACGTCCTGACTTTC. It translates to CASSNLREASGGAGGANVLTF.

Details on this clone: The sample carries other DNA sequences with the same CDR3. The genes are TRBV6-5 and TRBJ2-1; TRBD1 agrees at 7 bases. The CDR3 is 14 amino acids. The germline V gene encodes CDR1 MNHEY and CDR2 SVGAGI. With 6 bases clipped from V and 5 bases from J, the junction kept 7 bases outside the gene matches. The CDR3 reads CASSRRDRNNEQFF. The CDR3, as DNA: TGTGCCAGCAGCCGACGGGACAGAAACAATGAGCAGTTCTTC.

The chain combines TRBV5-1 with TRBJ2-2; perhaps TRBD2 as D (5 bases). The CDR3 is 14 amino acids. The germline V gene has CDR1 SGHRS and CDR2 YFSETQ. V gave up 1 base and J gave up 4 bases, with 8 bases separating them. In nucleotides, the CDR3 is TGCGCCAGCAGCTTGACCCGGGGCACCGGGGAGCTGTTTTTT. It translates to CASSLTRGTGELFF. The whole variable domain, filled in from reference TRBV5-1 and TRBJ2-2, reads KAGVTQTPRYLIKTRGQQVTLSCSPISGHRSVSWYQQTPGQGLQFLFEYFSETQRNKGNFPGRFSGRQFSNSRSEMNVSTLELGDSALYLCASSLTRGTGELFFGEGSRLTVL.